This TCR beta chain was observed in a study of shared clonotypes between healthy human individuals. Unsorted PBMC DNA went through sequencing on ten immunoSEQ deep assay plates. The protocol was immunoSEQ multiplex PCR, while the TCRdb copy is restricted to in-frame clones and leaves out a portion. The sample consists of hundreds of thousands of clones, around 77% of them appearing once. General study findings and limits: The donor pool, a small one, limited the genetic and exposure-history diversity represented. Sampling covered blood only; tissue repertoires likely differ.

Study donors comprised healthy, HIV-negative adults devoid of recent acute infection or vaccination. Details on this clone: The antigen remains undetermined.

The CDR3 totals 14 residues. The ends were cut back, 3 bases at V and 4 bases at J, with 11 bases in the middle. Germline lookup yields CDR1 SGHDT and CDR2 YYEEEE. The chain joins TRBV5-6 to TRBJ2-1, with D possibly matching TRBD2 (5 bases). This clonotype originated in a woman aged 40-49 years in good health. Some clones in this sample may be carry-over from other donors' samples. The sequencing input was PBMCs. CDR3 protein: CASSSQAAYNEQFF. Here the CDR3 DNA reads TGTGCCAGCAGCTCGCAAGCGGCTTACAATGAGCAGTTCTTC.